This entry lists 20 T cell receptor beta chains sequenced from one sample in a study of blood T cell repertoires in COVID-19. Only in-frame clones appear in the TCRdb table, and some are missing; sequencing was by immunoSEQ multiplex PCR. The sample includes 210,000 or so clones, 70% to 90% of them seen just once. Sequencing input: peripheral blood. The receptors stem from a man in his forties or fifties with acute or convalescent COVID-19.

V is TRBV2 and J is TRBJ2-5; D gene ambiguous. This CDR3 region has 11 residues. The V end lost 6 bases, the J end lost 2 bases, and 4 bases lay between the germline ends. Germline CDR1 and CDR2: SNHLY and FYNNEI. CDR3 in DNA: TGTGCCAGCAGCACTCAAGAGACCCAGTACTTC. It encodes CASSTQETQYF.

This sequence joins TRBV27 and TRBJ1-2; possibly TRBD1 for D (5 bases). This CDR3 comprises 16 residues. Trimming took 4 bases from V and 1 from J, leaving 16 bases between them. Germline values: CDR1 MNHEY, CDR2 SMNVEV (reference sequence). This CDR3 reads CASSSLDSSRNYGYTF. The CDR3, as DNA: TGTGCCAGCAGTTCGCTTGACAGTTCCCGTAACTATGGCTACACCTTC.

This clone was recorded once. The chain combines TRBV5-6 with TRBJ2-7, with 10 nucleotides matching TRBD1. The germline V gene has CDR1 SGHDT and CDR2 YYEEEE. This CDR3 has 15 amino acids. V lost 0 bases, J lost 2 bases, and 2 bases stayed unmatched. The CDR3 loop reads CASSLGTGGPYEQYF. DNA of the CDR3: TGTGCCAGCAGCTTGGGGACAGGGGGTCCCTACGAGCAGTACTTC.

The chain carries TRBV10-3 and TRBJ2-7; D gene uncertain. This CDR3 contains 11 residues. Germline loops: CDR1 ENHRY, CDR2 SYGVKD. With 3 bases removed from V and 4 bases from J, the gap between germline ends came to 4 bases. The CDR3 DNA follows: TGTGCCATCAGTGAACTATACGAGCAGTACTTC. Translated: CAISELYEQYF.

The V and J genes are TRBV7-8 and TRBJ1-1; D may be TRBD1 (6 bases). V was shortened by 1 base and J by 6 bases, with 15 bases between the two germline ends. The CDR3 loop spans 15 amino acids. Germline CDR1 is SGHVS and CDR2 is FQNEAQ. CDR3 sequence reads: CASSLVGGTGSEAFF. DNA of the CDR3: TGTGCCAGCAGCTTAGTTGGGGGCACAGGATCTGAAGCTTTCTTT.

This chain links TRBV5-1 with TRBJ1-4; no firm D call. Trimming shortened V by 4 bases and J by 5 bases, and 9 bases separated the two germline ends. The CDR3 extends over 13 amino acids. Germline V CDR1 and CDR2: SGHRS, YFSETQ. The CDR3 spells CASSQVLNEKLFF. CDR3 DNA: TGCGCCAGCAGCCAGGTGCTAAATGAAAAACTGTTTTTT.

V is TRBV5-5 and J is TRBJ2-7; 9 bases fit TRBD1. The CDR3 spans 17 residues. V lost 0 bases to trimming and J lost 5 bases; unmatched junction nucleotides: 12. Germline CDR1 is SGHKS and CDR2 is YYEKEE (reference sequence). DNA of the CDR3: TGTGCCAGCAGCTTGGGTGAATCGACAGGGGGGACCGACGAGCAGTACTTC. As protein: CASSLGESTGGTDEQYF.

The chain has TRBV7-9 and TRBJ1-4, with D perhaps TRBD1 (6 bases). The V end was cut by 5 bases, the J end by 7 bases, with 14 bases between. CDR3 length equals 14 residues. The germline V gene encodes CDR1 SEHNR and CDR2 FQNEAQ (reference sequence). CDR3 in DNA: TGTGCCAGCAGCCTCAGCAGGGGAGCTGAAAAACTGTTTTTT. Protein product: CASSLSRGAEKLFF.

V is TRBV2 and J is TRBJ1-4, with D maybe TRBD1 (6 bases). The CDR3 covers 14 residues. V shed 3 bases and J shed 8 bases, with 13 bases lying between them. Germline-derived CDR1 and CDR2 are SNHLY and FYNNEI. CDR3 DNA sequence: TGTGCCAGCAGTGAGAGGGGGACCTCCGAAAAACTGTTTTTT. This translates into CASSERGTSEKLFF.

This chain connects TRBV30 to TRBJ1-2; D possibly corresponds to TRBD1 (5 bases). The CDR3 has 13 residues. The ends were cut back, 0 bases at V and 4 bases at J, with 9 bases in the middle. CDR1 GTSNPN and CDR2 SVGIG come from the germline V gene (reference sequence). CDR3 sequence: CAWSVRQGYGYTF. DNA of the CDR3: TGTGCCTGGAGTGTAAGGCAGGGCTATGGCTACACCTTC.

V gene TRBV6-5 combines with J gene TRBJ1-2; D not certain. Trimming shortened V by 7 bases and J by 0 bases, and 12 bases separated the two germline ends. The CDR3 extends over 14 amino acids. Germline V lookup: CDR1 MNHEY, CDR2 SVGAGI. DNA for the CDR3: TGTGCCAGCACGAGGTATTCAACTAACTATGGCTACACCTTC. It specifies CASTRYSTNYGYTF.

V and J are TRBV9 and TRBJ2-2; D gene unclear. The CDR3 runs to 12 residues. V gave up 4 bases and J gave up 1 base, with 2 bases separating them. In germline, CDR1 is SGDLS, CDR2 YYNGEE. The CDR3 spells CASSQNTGELFF. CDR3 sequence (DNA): TGTGCCAGCAGCCAGAACACCGGGGAGCTGTTTTTT.

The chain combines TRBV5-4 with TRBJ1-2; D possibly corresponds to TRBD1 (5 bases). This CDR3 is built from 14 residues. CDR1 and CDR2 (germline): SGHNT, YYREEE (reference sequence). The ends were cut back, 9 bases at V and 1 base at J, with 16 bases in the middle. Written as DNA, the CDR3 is TGTGCCACCACCATGGGGGGAAGTAACTATGGCTACACCTTC. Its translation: CATTMGGSNYGYTF.

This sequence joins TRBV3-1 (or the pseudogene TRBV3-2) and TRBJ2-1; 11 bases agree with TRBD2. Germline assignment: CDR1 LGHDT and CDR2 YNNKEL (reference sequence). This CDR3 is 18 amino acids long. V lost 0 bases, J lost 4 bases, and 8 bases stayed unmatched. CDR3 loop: CASSQEGRLAGLYNEQFF. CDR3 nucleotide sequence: TGTGCCAGCAGCCAAGAGGGCCGACTAGCGGGGTTATACAATGAGCAGTTCTTC.

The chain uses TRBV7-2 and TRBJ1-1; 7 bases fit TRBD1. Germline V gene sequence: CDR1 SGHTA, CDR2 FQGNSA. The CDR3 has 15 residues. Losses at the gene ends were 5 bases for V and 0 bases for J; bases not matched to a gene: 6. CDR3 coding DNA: TGTGCCAGCAGCAGGGGACAGATAATGAACACTGAAGCTTTCTTT. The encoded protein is CASSRGQIMNTEAFF.

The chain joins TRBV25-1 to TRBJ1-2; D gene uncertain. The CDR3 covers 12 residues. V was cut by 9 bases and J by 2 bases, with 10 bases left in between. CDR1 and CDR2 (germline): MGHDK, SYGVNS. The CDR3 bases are TGTGCCAGTCAACAGTCCAACTATGGCTACACCTTC. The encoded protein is CASQQSNYGYTF.

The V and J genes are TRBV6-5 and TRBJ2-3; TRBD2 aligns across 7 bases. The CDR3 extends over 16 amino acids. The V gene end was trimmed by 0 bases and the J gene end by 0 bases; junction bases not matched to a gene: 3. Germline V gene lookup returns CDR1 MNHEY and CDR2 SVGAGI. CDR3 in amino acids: CASSYSGTTSTDTQYF. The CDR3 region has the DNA TGTGCCAGCAGTTACTCCGGGACTACTAGCACAGATACGCAGTATTTT.

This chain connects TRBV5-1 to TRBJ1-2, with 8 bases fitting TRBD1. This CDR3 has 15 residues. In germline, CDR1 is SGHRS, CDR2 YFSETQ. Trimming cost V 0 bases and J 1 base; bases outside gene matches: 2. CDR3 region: CASSLGDRNNYGYTF. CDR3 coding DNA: TGCGCCAGCAGCTTGGGGGACAGGAATAACTATGGCTACACCTTC. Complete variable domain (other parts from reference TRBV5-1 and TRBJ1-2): KAGVTQTPRYLIKTRGQQVTLSCSPISGHRSVSWYQQTPGQGLQFLFEYFSETQRNKGNFPGRFSGRQFSNSRSEMNVSTLELGDSALYLCASSLGDRNNYGYTFGSGTRLTVV.

The CDR3: CASSLDAGGVDTQYF. The CDR3 bases are TGCGCCAGCAGCTTGGATGCGGGGGGAGTAGATACGCAGTATTTT. The chain joins TRBV5-1 to TRBJ2-3; TRBD2 matches 8 bases. V dropped 0 bases and J dropped 5; count of bases not matched to a gene: 5. Germline CDR1 SGHRS, CDR2 YFSETQ. This CDR3 is 15 amino acids long.

CDR3 nucleotide sequence: TGTGCCAGCAGTTTACGGTCCCCAAACTATGGCTACACCTTC. It encodes CASSLRSPNYGYTF. The V call is TRBV27, the J call TRBJ1-2, with D unresolved. Germline V gives CDR1 MNHEY, CDR2 SMNVEV (reference sequence). CDR3 length: 14 amino acids. V lost 2 bases and J lost 2, with 9 bases in between.